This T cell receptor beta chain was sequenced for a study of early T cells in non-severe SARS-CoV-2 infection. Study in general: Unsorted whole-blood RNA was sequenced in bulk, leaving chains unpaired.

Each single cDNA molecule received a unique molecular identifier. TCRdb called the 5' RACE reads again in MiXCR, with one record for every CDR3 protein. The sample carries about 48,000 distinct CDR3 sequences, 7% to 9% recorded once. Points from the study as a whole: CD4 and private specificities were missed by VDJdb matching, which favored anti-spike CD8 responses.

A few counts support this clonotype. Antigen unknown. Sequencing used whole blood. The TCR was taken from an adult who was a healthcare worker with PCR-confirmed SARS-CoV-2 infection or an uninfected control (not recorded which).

The CDR3 protein is CASSLDAPGQVNQPQHF. CDR3 DNA: TGTGCCAGCAGTCTAGACGCTCCGGGACAGGTAAATCAGCCCCAGCATTTT. The chain uses TRBV28 and TRBJ1-5; 8 bases are a match to TRBD1. The CDR3 covers 17 residues. V lost 5 bases, J lost 4 bases, and 13 bases stayed unmatched. CDR1 is MDHEN, CDR2 SYDVKM, per germline.